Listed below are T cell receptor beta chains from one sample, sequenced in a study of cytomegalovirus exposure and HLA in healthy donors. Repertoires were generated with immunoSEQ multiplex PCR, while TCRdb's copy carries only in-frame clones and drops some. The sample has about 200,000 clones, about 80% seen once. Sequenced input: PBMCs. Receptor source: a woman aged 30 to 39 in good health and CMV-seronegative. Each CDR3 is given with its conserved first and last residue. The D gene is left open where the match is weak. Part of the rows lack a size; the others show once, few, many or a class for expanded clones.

TGCAGCACCCGACAGGGGGTCGAATACGAGCAGTACTTC	CSTRQGVEYEQYF	TRBD1	TRBV29-1	NA	TRBJ2-7
TGTGCCTGGAGTCCGCCAGGGCATGACTATGGCTACACCTTC	CAWSPPGHDYGYTF	NA	TRBV30	NA	TRBJ1-2
TGTGCCAGCTGGGAGGGGGGAGCTTACAATGAGCAGTTCTTC	CASWEGGAYNEQFF	NA	TRBV28	NA	TRBJ2-1
TGTGCCATCAGTGATCATTCAGGCACAGATACGCAGTATTTT	CAISDHSGTDTQYF	NA	TRBV10-3	NA	TRBJ2-3
TGTGCCAGCAGAGGACCGGGGGGTGAAAAACTGTTTTTT	CASRGPGGEKLFF	NA	TRBV2	NA	TRBJ1-4
TGTGCCAGCATGGAGGGGCTTGCGTACAATGAGCAGTTCTTC	CASMEGLAYNEQFF	NA	TRBV6-5	once	TRBJ2-1
TGTGCCAGTAGTATAGCCGGAGTGGCACTTCGCATTCAGTACTTC	CASSIAGVALRIQYF	NA	TRBV19	NA	TRBJ2-4
TGTGCCACCGGGACTAGCGTACACCAAGAGACCCAGTACTTC	CATGTSVHQETQYF	TRBD2	TRBV10-3	NA	TRBJ2-5
TGTGCCAGCTCACCACGGTTAAGCGCAACTAATGAAAAACTGTTTTTT	CASSPRLSATNEKLFF	NA	TRBV18	NA	TRBJ1-4
TGTGCCAGTAGTACGGGCTACGAGCAGTACTTC	CASSTGYEQYF	NA	TRBV19	few	TRBJ2-7
TGTGCCAGCAGTGGTCGGGGGGAGCAGTACTTC	CASSGRGEQYF	NA	TRBV28	NA	TRBJ2-7
TGTGCCAGCAGCACGGACTTGAACTATGGCTACACCTTC	CASSTDLNYGYTF	NA	TRBV28	NA	TRBJ1-2
TGCGCCAGCAGCCAAGATCAGCGAAATACGCAGTATTTT	CASSQDQRNTQYF	NA	TRBV4-1	NA	TRBJ2-3
TGTGCCAGCAGTTACTCGAGGTCAGGGGGCCAAGAGACCCAGTACTTC	CASSYSRSGGQETQYF	TRBD1	TRBV6-6	NA	TRBJ2-5
TGTGCCAGCACCCCGCTACAGGTTGTCAATTCACCCCTCCACTTT	CASTPLQVVNSPLHF	NA	TRBV5-6	NA	TRBJ1-6
TGTGCCACCAGCAGAGAACGGGGTGCAACTAATGAAAAACTGTTTTTT	CATSRERGATNEKLFF	NA	TRBV15	NA	TRBJ1-4
TGTGCCAGCAGCTTGCCTCCGGGACTAGCTGATAAAGATACGCAGTATTTT	CASSLPPGLADKDTQYF	TRBD2	TRBV5-4	NA	TRBJ2-3
TGCAGCGTTGTGGCCACAGATACGCAGTATTTT	CSVVATDTQYF	NA	TRBV29-1	NA	TRBJ2-3
TGTGCCAGCGGGGAGGGGGCAGGGGGCATGAACACTGAAGCTTTCTTT	CASGEGAGGMNTEAFF	TRBD1	TRBV2	NA	TRBJ1-1
TGCGCCAGCAGCCAGTGGAACAGTCAGAGCACAGATACGCAGTATTTT	CASSQWNSQSTDTQYF	NA	TRBV4-1	NA	TRBJ2-3
TGTGCTAGTGGTGGACTCGGGACTGCCGAACCCCTCCACTTT	CASGGLGTAEPLHF	NA	TRBV12-5	NA	TRBJ1-6
TGTGCCAGCAGTGGGCAGTCTAGCGGGACAACCGGGGAGCTGTTTTTT	CASSGQSSGTTGELFF	TRBD2	TRBV2	NA	TRBJ2-2
TGTGCCAGCAGCGGGACAGGGGCAGGGTACACTGAAGCTTTCTTT	CASSGTGAGYTEAFF	TRBD1	TRBV7-9	NA	TRBJ1-1
TGCGCCAGCAGCTTATTTTATCCAGGGGTGAACACTGAAGCTTTCTTT	CASSLFYPGVNTEAFF	NA	TRBV5-1	NA	TRBJ1-1
TGTGCCAGCAGCAGACAGGGAGCAAATGAGCAGTTCTTC	CASSRQGANEQFF	TRBD1	TRBV7-9	NA	TRBJ2-1
TGTGCCAGCAGTCATCATCCCTACGAGCAGTACTTC	CASSHHPYEQYF	NA	TRBV27	NA	TRBJ2-7
TGTGCCAGCAGCCTACAGGGGGCCCTAAAGAACACTGAAGCTTTCTTT	CASSLQGALKNTEAFF	TRBD1	TRBV9	once	TRBJ1-1
TGTGCCAGCAGTTTTCGTAGGGCGGGCTCACCCCTCCACTTT	CASSFRRAGSPLHF	NA	TRBV27	NA	TRBJ1-6
TGTGCCAGCAGCACCGGGACTAACTCCTACAATGAGCAGTTCTTC	CASSTGTNSYNEQFF	TRBD2	TRBV7-8	NA	TRBJ2-1
TGCGCCAGCAGCGGGACGGGACAGGGGGCGCCAGGGGCCAACGTCCTGACTTTC	CASSGTGQGAPGANVLTF	TRBD1	TRBV5-1	NA	TRBJ2-6
TGTGCCAGCAGTTGGACTAGCGGGAGCCAGACTTACGAGCAGTACTTC	CASSWTSGSQTYEQYF	TRBD2	TRBV27	NA	TRBJ2-7
TGTGCCAGCAGCTTAGTTGTGACTAGCGGGAACTACGAGCAGTACTTC	CASSLVVTSGNYEQYF	TRBD2	TRBV7-2	NA	TRBJ2-7
TGTGCTAGTGGCCCTGGGCAGCGGGAGGAGGCAGAGACCCAGTACTTC	CASGPGQREEAETQYF	TRBD2	TRBV12-5	NA	TRBJ2-5
TGTGCCAGCAGTGGACTAGCGGGACAGGAGACCCAGTACTTC	CASSGLAGQETQYF	TRBD2	TRBV7-6	few	TRBJ2-5
TGTGCCATCAGTGAACACGTCCCGAACACTGAAGCTTTCTTT	CAISEHVPNTEAFF	NA	TRBV10-3	NA	TRBJ1-1
TGTGCCACCAGCCCCTACGGGACAGGGGTAGGAAACACCATATATTTT	CATSPYGTGVGNTIYF	TRBD1	TRBV15	NA	TRBJ1-3
TGTGCCAGCAGCTACGGACAGGGACTCTTCACCGGGGAGCTGTTTTTT	CASSYGQGLFTGELFF	TRBD1	TRBV6-5	NA	TRBJ2-2
TGTGCCAGCAGCTTAGTTATAAGCGAAGCAGATACGCAGTATTTT	CASSLVISEADTQYF	NA	TRBV7-9	NA	TRBJ2-3
TGTGCCAGCAGCGGCGAGGGACAGGGTCGTGATCCCCGTCGCTATGGCTACACCTTC	CASSGEGQGRDPRRYGYTF	TRBD1	TRBV5-6	NA	TRBJ1-2
TGTGCCAGCAGTGAAATGTCCAGGATGAACACTGAAGCTTTCTTT	CASSEMSRMNTEAFF	NA	TRBV6-1	NA	TRBJ1-1
TGTGCCAGCAGCCGCAGGGGTTCACCCTACGAGCAGTACTTC	CASSRRGSPYEQYF	NA	TRBV6-6	NA	TRBJ2-7
TGTGCCAGCAGCTTAGTCGGGCGGGGGGCCCTCGAGCAGTACTTC	CASSLVGRGALEQYF	TRBD2	TRBV7-9	once	TRBJ2-7
TGTGCCAGTGCGGAGGCGCCGAGCTCCTACAATGAGCAGTTCTTC	CASAEAPSSYNEQFF	NA	TRBV6-1	few	TRBJ2-1
TGTGCCAGCAGCCGGAGTAGGGCAGGGTCCTACGAGCAGTACTTC	CASSRSRAGSYEQYF	NA	TRBV4-2	NA	TRBJ2-7
TGTGCCACCAGCCAACAGTTTTACGAGCAGTACTTC	CATSQQFYEQYF	NA	TRBV15	NA	TRBJ2-7
TGTGCCAGCAGTGTCCCAACAGGGGTCACTGAAGCTTTCTTT	CASSVPTGVTEAFF	TRBD1	TRBV6-6	NA	TRBJ1-1
TGTGCCAGCAGCTTACGGACTAGCGTATTAGATACGCAGTATTTT	CASSLRTSVLDTQYF	TRBD2	TRBV11-1	NA	TRBJ2-3
TGTGCCAGCAGCTTTGGTTCCCGGTCACCCCTCCACTTT	CASSFGSRSPLHF	NA	TRBV6-1	NA	TRBJ1-6
TGTGCCAGCAGTGGGCTTGGGACAGGCTACGAGCAGTACTTC	CASSGLGTGYEQYF	TRBD1	TRBV6-1	NA	TRBJ2-7
TGTGCCAGCAGTGAAGTGGCCGGGCAGGGAAGGAGCTACACCTTC	CASSEVAGQGRSYTF	NA	TRBV2	NA	TRBJ1-2